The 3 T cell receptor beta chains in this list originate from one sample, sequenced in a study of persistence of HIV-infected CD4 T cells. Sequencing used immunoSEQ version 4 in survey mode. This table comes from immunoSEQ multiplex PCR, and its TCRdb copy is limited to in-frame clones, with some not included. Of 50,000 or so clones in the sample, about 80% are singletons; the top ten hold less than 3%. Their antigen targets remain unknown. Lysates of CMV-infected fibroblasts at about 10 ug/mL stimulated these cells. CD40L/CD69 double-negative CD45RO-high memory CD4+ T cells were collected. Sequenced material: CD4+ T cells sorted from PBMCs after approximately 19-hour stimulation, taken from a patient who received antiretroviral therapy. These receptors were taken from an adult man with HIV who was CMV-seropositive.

CDR3 amino acids: CASSLAGGAVTEAFF. CDR3 sequence (DNA): TGTGCCAGCAGCTTAGCGGGGGGGGCCGTCACTGAAGCTTTCTTT. This rearrangement joins TRBV7-2 to TRBJ1-1, with a tentative D call TRBD1 (6 bases). CDR1 and CDR2 from the germline V gene are SGHTA and FQGNSA. The CDR3 contains 15 residues. The V end was cut by 0 bases, the J end by 4 bases, with 12 bases between. The full variable domain, with the rest looked up from reference TRBV7-2 and TRBJ1-1, is GAGVSQSPSNKVTEKGKDVELRCDPISGHTALYWYRQSLGQGLEFLIYFQGNSAPDKSGLPSDRFSAERTGGSVSTLTIQRTQQEDSAVYLCASSLAGGAVTEAFFGQGTRLTVV.

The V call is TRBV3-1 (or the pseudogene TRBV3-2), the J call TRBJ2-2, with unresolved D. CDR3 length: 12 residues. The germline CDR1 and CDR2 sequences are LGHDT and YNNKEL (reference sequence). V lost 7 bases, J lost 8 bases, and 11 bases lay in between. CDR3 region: CASTYKGGELFF. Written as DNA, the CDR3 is TGTGCCAGCACCTACAAGGGAGGGGAGCTGTTTTTT.

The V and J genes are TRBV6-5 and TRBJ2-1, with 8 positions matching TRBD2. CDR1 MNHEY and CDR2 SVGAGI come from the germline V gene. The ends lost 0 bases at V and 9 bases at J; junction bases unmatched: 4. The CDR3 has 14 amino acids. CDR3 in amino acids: CASSYSAGDSEQFF. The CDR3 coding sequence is TGTGCCAGCAGTTACTCAGCGGGAGACAGTGAGCAGTTCTTC.